Detailed here is one TCR beta chain. 60 Vbeta and 13 Jbeta primers were used in PCR. Some clones are missing from TCRdb's copy, which holds only in-frame ones; the method was immunoSEQ multiplex PCR. Among approximately 150,000 clones listed, 80% were seen once. The entry originates in a study of cytomegalovirus exposure and HLA in healthy donors. For the study at large: As released early, the data held some 85 million unique TCRs from HLA-typed donors.

Sequences were obtained from PBMCs. The sequence was obtained from a man aged 25-45 years in good health and CMV-seronegative.

The CDR3 nucleotides are TGTGCCAGCAGCCGACTATTGAACACTGAAGCTTTCTTT. As protein: CASSRLLNTEAFF. The chain uses TRBV14 and TRBJ1-1; D is ambiguous. The V and J ends lost 4 bases and 0 bases respectively, with 6 bases between them. This CDR3 is built from 13 residues. The germline V gene encodes CDR1 SGHDN and CDR2 FVKESK.